This TCR beta chain appears in the sequencing data of a study of T cell changes during pregnancy in multiple sclerosis. Profiling relied on immunoSEQ multiplex PCR, and the TCRdb table lists in-frame clones only, not all of them. The data show around 49,000 clones, 90% seen once. Germline V gene data show CDR1 as MRHNA and CDR2 as SNTAGT. CDR3 length: 14 amino acids. The V segment lost 4 bases and the J segment 4 bases; nucleotides outside the gene matches: 2. The source is a female donor in good health, enrolled as a control in a pregnancy study. The chain employs TRBV6-4 and TRBJ2-3; 10 nucleotides agree with TRBD2. The sample here was peripheral blood, taken after pregnancy. The CDR3 loop reads CASSGGTSADTQYF. As DNA, the CDR3 is TGTGCCAGCAGTGGAGGGACTAGCGCAGATACGCAGTATTTT.